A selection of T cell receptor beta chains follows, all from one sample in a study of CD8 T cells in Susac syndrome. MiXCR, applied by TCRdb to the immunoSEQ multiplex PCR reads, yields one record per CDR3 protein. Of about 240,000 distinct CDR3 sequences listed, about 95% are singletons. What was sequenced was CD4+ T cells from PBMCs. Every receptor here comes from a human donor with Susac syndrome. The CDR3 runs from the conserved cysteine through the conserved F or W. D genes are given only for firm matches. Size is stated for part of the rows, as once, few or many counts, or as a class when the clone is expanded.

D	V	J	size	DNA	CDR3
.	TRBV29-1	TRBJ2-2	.	TGCAGCGTTGACGGCGCCGGGGAGCTGTTTTTT	CSVDGAGELFF
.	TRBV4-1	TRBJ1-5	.	TGCGCCAGCAGCCAAGACTGGCCAGGCAATCAGCCCCAGCATTTT	CASSQDWPGNQPQHF
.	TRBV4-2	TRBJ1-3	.	TGTGCCAGCAGCCTGGGGTTCTCTGGAAACACCATATATTTT	CASSLGFSGNTIYF
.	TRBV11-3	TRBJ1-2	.	TGTGCCAGCAGCGTCACAGGGAAATATGGCTACACCTTC	CASSVTGKYGYTF
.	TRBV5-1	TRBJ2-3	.	TGCGCCAGCAGCATCGGACTGCCTAGCACAGATACGCAGTATTTT	CASSIGLPSTDTQYF
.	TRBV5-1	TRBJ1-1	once	TGCGCCAGCAGCCTCGGACAGAGTAAAGAAGCTTTCTTT	CASSLGQSKEAFF
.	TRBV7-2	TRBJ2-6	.	TGTGCCAGCAGCTTGGGGATCGGCTCTGGGGCCAACGTCCTGACTTTC	CASSLGIGSGANVLTF
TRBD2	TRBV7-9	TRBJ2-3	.	TGTGCCAGCAGCTCCGGACTAGCGGTTGTCCCAGATACGCAGTATTTT	CASSSGLAVVPDTQYF
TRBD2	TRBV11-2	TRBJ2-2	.	TGTGCCAGCAGCCCCGGACTAGCGGGCCTCGCGAACACCGGGGAGCTGTTTTTT	CASSPGLAGLANTGELFF
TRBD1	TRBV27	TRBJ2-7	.	TGTGCCAGCAGTGTTGACCAGGGGGTGGGCGAGCAGTACTTC	CASSVDQGVGEQYF
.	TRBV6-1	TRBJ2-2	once	TGTGCCAGCAGTAGAGCGAACACCGGGGAGCTGTTTTTT	CASSRANTGELFF
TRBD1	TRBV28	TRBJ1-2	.	TGTGCCAGCAGTTCCCATGACAGGGTCGGGGGTCACACCTTC	CASSSHDRVGGHTF
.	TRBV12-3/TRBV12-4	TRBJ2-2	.	TGTGCCAGCAGTTTAGATGCAGGGGACACCGGGGAGCTGTTTTTT	CASSLDAGDTGELFF
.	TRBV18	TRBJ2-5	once	TGTGCCAGCTCCTCAGATTGGGAGACCCAGTACTTC	CASSSDWETQYF
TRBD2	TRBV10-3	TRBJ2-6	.	TGTGCCATCAATCGATTAGCGGGGAGCTCTGGGGCCAACGTCCTGACTTTC	CAINRLAGSSGANVLTF
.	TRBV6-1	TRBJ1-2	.	TGTGCCAGCAGTCTCACCGGGACGCCACCCTTCTATGGCTACACCTTC	CASSLTGTPPFYGYTF
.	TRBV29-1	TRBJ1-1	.	TGCAGCGTTAAGAGATTCTCGAACACTGAAGCTTTCTTT	CSVKRFSNTEAFF
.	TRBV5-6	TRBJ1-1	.	TGTGCCAGCCGTACGTCAATGAACACTGAAGCTTTCTTT	CASRTSMNTEAFF
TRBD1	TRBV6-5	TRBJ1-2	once	TGTGCCAGCAGTTCGGCAGGGGGAGTCTATGGCTACACCTTC	CASSSAGGVYGYTF
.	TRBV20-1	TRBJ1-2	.	TGCAGTGCTAGACATGGCTACACCTTC	CSARHGYTF
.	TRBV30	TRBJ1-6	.	TGTGCCTGGAGTCTGAACGGGAATTCACCCCTCCACTTT	CAWSLNGNSPLHF
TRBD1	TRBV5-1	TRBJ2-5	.	TGCGCCAGCAGCTCGACAGGGGTCGGAGAGACCCAGTACTTC	CASSSTGVGETQYF
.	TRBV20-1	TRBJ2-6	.	TGCAGTGCTAGTGTGGACTCTGGGGCCAACGTCCTGACTTTC	CSASVDSGANVLTF
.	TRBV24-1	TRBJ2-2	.	TGTGCCACCAGTGTGCGACAGTACACCGGGGAGCTGTTTTTT	CATSVRQYTGELFF
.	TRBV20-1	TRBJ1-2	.	TGCAGTGCTAGAGCCGACAGTGGCTATGGCTACACCTTC	CSARADSGYGYTF
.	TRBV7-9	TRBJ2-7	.	TGTGCCAGCAGCTTATTCGGGACCTACGAGCAGTACTTC	CASSLFGTYEQYF
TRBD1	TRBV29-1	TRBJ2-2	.	TGCAGCGTTCGTAGGACAGGGGGCGGCTACGGCGGGGAGCTGTTTTTT	CSVRRTGGGYGGELFF
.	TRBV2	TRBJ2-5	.	TGTGCCAGCAGTGGGATTAGGGACCCCCAAGAGACCCAGTACTTC	CASSGIRDPQETQYF
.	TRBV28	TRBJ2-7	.	TGTGCCAGTGCGGGACACCCCTCCTACGAGCAGTACTTC	CASAGHPSYEQYF
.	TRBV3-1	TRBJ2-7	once	TGTGCCAGCAGCCAAGATCCGGCAGTACGCTACGAGCAGTACTTC	CASSQDPAVRYEQYF
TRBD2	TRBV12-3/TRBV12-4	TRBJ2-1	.	TGTGCCAGCAGATCCCTTGCGGGAGCATACAATGAGCAGTTCTTC	CASRSLAGAYNEQFF
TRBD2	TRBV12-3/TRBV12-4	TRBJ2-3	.	TGTGCCAGCAAGCGACTAGCGGGAGGGGCAGATACGCAGTATTTT	CASKRLAGGADTQYF
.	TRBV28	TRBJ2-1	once	TGTGCCAGCAGTCGGCCCGCTAACTACAATGAGCAGTTCTTC	CASSRPANYNEQFF
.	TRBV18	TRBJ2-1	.	TGTGCCAGCTCACCACAGGGGAACAATGAGCAGTTCTTC	CASSPQGNNEQFF
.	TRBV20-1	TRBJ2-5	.	TGCAGTGCAAGGAAACAAGAGACCCAGTACTTC	CSARKQETQYF
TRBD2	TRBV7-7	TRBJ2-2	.	TGTGCTAGCAGCTTAGCCGGGACTAGCGGGGACGGGGAGCTGTTTTTT	CASSLAGTSGDGELFF
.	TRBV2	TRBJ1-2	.	TGTGCCAGCAGTCCTGCCGGTCCCTATGGCTACACCTTC	CASSPAGPYGYTF
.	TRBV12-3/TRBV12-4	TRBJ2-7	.	TGTGCCAGCAGTTTAACAGCCACCTACGAGCAGTACTTC	CASSLTATYEQYF
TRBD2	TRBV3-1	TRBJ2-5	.	TGTGCCAGCAGCCAAGCCCTTCAGGGAGGGCCTCGGACCCAGTACTTC	CASSQALQGGPRTQYF
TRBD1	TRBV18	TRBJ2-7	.	TGTGCCAGCTCACCACCCGGGACAGGGGGCAACGAGCAGTACTTC	CASSPPGTGGNEQYF
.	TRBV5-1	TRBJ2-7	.	TGCGCCAGCAGCCCTTCCCGAAACTACGAGCAGTACTTC	CASSPSRNYEQYF
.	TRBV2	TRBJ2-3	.	TGTGCCAGCAGGAGGCTCACAGATACGCAGTATTTT	CASRRLTDTQYF
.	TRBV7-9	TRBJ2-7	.	TGTGCCAGCAGCTTCGTGGGGTACGGATACGAGCAGTACTTC	CASSFVGYGYEQYF
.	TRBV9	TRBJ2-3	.	TGTGCCAGCACCACGGTAGCGTCAGATACGCAGTATTTT	CASTTVASDTQYF
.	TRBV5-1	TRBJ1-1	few	TGCGCCAGCAGCTTGGAAGGGAGGACTGAAGCTTTCTTT	CASSLEGRTEAFF